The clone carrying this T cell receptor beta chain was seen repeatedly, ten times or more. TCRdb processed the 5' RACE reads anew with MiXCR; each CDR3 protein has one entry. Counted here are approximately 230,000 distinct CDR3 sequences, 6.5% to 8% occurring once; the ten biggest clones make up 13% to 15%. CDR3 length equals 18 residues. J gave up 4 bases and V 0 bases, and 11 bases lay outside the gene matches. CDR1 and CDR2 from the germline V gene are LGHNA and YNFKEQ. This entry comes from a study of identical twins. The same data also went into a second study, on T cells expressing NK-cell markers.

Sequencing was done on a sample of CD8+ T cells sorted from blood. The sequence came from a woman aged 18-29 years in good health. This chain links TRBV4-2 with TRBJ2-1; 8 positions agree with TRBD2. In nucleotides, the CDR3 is TGTGCCAGCAGCCAAGAAGCTTACCGAGCGGGGGATTACAATGAGCAGTTCTTC. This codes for CASSQEAYRAGDYNEQFF.